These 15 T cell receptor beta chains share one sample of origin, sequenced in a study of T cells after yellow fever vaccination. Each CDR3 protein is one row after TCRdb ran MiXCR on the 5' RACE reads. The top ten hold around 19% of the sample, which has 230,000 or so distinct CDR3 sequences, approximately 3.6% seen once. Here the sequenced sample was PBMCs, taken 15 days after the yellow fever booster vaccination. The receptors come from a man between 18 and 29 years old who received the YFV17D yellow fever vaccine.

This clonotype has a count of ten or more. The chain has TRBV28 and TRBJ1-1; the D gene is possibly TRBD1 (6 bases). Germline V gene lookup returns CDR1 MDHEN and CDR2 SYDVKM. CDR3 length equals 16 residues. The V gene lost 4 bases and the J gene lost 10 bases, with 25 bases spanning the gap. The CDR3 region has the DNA TGTGCCAGCAGTTCCTGGGGGGACAACCCGCAAGAGGGAGCTTTCTTT. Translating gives CASSSWGDNPQEGAFF.

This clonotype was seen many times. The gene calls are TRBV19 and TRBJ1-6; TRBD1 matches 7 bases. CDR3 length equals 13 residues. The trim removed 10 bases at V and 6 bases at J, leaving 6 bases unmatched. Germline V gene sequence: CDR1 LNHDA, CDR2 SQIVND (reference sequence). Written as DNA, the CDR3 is TGTGCCACCAGACAGGGAGGTAATTCACCCCTCCACTTT. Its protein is CATRQGGNSPLHF. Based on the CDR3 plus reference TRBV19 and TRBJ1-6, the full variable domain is DGGITQSPKYLFRKEGQNVTLSCEQNLNHDAMYWYRQDPGQGLRLIYYSQIVNDFQKGDIAEGYSVSREKKESFPLTVTSAQKNPTAFYLCATRQGGNSPLHFGNGTRLTVT.

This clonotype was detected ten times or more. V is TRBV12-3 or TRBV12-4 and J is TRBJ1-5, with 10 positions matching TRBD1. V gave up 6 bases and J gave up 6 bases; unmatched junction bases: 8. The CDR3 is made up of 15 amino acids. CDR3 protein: CASSLLTGGGQPQHF. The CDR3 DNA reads TGTGCCAGCAGCCTATTGACAGGGGGCGGTCAGCCCCAGCATTTT.

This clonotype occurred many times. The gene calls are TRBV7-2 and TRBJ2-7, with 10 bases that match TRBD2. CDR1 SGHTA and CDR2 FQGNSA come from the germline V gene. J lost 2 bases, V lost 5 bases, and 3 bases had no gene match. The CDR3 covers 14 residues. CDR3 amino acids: CASSPTSGAYEQYF. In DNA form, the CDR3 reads TGTGCCAGCAGCCCAACTAGCGGGGCCTACGAGCAGTACTTC. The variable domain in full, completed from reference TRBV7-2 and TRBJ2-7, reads GAGVSQSPSNKVTEKGKDVELRCDPISGHTALYWYRQSLGQGLEFLIYFQGNSAPDKSGLPSDRFSAERTGGSVSTLTIQRTQQEDSAVYLCASSPTSGAYEQYFGPGTRLTVT.

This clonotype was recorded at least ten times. The CDR3 nucleotides read TGTGCCATCAGTGAGTCAATCACCGGAGAGACCCAGTACTTC. Translated, it gives CAISESITGETQYF. This chain joins TRBV10-3 and TRBJ2-5, with D unresolved. The CDR3 has 14 amino acids. Germline assignment: CDR1 ENHRY and CDR2 SYGVKD. V was cut by 0 bases and J by 4 bases, with 9 bases left in between.

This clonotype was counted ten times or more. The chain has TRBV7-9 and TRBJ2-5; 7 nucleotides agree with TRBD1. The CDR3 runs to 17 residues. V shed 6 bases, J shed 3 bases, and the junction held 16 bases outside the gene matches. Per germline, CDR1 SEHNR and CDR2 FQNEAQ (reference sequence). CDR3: CASRMKYDETGKETQYF. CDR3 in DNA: TGTGCCAGCAGAATGAAATATGACGAGACAGGGAAAGAGACCCAGTACTTC.

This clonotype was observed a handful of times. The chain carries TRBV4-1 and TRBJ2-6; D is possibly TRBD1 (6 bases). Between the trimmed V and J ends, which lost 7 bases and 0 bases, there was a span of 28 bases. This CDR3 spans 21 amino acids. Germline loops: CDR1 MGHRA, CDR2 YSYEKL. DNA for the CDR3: TGCGCCAGCACCTCCCGGATGGGTGAGGGGGTTACGGGCTCTGGGGCCAACGTCCTGACTTTC. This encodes CASTSRMGEGVTGSGANVLTF.

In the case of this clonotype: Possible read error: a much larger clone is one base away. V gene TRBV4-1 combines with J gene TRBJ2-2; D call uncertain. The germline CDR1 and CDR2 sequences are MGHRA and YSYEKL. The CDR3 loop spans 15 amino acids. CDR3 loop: CGSSLPSLDTGELFF. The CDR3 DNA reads TGCGGCAGCAGCCTCCCCAGCCTGGACACCGGGGAGCTGTTTTTT.

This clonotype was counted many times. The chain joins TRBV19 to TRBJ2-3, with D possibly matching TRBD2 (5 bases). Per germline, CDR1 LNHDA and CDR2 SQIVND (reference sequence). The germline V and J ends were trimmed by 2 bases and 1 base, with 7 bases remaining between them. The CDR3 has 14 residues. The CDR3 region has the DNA TGTGCCAGTAGTATAAGGACTGGCACAGATACGCAGTATTTT. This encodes CASSIRTGTDTQYF. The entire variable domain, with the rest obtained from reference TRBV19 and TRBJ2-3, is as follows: DGGITQSPKYLFRKEGQNVTLSCEQNLNHDAMYWYRQDPGQGLRLIYYSQIVNDFQKGDIAEGYSVSREKKESFPLTVTSAQKNPTAFYLCASSIRTGTDTQYFGPGTRLTVL.

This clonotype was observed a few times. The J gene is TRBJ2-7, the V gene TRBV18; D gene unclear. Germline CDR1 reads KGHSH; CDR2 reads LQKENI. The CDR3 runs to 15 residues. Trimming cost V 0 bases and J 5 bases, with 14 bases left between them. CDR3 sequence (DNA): TGTGCCAGCTCACCACCGACTGTTCAAGCACACGAGCAGTACTTC. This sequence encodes CASSPPTVQAHEQYF.

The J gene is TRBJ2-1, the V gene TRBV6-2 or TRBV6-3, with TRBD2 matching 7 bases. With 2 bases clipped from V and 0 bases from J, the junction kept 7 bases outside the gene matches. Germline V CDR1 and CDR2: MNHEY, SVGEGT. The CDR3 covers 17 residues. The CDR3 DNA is TGTGCCAGCAGTTACCCACTACTAGCGCCCTCCTACAATGAGCAGTTCTTC. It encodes CASSYPLLAPSYNEQFF.

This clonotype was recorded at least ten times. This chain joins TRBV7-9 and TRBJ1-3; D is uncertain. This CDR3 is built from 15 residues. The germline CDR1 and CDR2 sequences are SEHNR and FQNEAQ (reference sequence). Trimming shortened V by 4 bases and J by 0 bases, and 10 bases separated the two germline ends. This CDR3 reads CASSSSRGSGNTIYF. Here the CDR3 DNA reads TGTGCCAGCAGCTCAAGTCGGGGCTCTGGAAACACCATATATTTT.

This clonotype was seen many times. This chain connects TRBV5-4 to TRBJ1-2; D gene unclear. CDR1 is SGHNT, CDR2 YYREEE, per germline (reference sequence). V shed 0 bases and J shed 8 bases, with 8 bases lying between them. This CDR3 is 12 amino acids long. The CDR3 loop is CASSLDEGGYTF. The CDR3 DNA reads TGTGCCAGCAGCTTGGATGAAGGGGGCTACACCTTC. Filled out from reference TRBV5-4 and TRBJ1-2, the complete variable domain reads ETGVTQSPTHLIKTRGQQVTLRCSSQSGHNTVSWYQQALGQGPQFIFQYYREEENGRGNFPPRFSGLQFPNYSSELNVNALELDDSALYLCASSLDEGGYTFGSGTRLTVV.

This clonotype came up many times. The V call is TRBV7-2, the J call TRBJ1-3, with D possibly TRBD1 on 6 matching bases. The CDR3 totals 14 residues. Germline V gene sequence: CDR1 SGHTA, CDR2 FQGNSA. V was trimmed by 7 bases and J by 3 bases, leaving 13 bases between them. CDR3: CASKPRGRGNTIYF. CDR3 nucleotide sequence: TGTGCCAGCAAACCCAGGGGACGTGGAAACACCATATATTTT. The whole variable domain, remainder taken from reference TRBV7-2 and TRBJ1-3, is GAGVSQSPSNKVTEKGKDVELRCDPISGHTALYWYRQSLGQGLEFLIYFQGNSAPDKSGLPSDRFSAERTGGSVSTLTIQRTQQEDSAVYLCASKPRGRGNTIYFGEGSWLTVV.

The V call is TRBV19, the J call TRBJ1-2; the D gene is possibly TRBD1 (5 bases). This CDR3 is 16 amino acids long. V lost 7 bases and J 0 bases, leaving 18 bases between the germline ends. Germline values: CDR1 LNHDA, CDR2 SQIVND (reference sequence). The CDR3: CASTARTSPANYGYTF. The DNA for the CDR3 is TGTGCCAGTACCGCACGGACATCACCAGCTAACTATGGCTACACCTTC.